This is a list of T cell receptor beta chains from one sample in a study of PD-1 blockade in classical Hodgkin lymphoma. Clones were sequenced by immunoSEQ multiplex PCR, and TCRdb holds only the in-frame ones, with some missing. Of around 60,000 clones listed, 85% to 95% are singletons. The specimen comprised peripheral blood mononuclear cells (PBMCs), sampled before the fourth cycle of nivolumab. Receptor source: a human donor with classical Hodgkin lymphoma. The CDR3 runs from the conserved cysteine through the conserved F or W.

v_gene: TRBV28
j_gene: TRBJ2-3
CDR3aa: CASSAAAGTLSTDTQYF

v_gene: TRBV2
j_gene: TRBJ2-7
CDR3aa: CASSEVLDRMTTYEQYF

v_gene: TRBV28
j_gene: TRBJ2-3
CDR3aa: CATSHRYTDTQYF

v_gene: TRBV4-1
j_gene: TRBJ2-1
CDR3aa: CASSRGLLAGENNEQFF

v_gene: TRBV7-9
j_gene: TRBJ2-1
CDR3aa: CASSLPSEQFF

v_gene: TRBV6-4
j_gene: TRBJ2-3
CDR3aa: CASRRDGTDTQYF

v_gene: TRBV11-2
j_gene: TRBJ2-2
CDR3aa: CASSKLAGGTGELFF

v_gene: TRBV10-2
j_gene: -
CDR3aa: CASSHGQVKVEQYF

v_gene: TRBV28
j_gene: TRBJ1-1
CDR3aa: CASGFRSLPAFF

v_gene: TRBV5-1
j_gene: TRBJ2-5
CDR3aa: CASSLGPKETQYF

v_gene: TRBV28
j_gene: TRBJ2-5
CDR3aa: CASSLAGDRVLGTQYF

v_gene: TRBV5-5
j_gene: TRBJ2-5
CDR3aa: CASSQSCGGAVCETQYF

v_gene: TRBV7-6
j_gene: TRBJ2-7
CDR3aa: CASSLEGVGTGGGGEQYF

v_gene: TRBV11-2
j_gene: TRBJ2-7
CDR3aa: CASSLSLAEGEQYF

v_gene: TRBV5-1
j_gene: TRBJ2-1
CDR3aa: CASSLAPGPSNEQFF

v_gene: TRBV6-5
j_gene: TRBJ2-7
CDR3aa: CASSLSSGSYEQYF

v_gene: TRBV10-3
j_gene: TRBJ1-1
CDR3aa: CAISAVPVGNTEAFF

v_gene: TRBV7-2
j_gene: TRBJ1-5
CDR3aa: CASSQGGNQPQHF

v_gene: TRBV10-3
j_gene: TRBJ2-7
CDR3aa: CAISESSVGRGSEQYF

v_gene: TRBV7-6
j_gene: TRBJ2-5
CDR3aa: CASSHSGRGETQYF

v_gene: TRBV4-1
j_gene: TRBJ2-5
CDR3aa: CASSQEMATEQETQYF

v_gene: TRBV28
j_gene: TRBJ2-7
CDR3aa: CASSRTPSYEQYF

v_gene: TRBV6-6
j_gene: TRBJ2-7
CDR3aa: CASSYTSGGPSGEQYF

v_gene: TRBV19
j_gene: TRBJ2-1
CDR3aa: CASRSEAGWFDEQFF

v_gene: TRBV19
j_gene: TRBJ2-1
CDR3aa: CASSISQTRYNEQFF

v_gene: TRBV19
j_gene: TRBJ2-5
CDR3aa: CASSIVAGGPQTQYF

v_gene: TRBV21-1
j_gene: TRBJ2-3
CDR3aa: CASSSTTCNLYF

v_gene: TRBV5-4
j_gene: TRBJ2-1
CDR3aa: CASSLTPSPLAIDYNEQFF

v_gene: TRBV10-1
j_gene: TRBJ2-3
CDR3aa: CASSGSSLAESADTQYF

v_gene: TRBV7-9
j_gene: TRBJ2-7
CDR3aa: CASSLGTLAYEQYF

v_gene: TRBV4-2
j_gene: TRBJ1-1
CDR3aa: CASSQDSWGNTEAFF

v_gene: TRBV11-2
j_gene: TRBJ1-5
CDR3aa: CASSLETGNQPQHF

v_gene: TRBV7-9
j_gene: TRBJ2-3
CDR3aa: CASSTGTSGTDTQYF

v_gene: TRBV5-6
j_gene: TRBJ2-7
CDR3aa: CASSLDRAYEQYF

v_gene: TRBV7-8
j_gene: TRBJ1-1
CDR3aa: CASSLGSMNTEAFF

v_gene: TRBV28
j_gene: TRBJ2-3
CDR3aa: CASSFWTPGLSTDTQYF

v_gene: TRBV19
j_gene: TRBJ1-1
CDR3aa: CASDPGASGTEAFF

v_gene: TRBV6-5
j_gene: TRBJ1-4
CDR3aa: CASSYSKDAGPEKLFF

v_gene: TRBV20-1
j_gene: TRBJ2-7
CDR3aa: CSAPHGYEQYF

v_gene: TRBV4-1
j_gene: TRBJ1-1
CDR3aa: CASSQLGQGGTEAFF

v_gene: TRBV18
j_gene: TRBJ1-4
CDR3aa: CASSPYKDGRGINEKLFF

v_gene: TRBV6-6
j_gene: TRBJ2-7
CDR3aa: CASSYPTGSSYEQYF

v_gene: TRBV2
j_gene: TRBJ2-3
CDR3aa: CASSEYLVYTDTQYF

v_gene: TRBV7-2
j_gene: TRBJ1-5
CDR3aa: CASSKDSVYSNQPQHF

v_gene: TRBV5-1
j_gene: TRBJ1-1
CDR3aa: CASSFGGYEAFF

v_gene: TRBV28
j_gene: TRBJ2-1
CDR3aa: CASSLPNVNEQFF

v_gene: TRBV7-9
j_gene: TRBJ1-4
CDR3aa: CASSLDHGWGQTNEKLFF

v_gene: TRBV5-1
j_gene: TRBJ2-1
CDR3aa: CASSPIAGLSYNEQFF

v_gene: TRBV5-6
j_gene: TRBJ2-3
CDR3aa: CASSRGTSYITDTQYF

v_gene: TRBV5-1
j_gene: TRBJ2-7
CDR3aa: CASSLGLAGEQYF

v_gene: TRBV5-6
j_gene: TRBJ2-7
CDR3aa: CASSSFSYPFSYEQYF

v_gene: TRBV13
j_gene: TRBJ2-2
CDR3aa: CASSFTGELFF

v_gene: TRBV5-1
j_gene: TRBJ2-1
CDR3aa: CASSLDSYNEQFF

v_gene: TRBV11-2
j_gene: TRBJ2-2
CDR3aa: CASSLTGAGTGELFF

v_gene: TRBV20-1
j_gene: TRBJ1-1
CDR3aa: CSAGEGIGAFF